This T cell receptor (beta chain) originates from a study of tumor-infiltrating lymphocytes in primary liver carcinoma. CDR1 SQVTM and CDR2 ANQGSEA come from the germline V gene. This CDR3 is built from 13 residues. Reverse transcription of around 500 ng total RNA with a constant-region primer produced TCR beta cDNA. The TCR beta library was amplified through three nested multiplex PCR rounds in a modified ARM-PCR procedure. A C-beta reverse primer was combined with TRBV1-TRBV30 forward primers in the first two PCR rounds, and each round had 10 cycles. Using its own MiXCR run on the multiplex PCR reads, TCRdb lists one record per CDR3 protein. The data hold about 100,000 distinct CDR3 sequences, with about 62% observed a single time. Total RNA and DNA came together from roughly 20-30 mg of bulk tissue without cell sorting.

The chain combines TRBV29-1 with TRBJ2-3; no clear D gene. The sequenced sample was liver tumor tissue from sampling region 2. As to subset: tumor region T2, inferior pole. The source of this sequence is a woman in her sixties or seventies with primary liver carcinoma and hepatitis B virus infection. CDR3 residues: CIAPFPSWGTQYF. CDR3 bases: TGCATCGCCCCCTTTCCCTCGTGGGGTACGCAGTATTTT.